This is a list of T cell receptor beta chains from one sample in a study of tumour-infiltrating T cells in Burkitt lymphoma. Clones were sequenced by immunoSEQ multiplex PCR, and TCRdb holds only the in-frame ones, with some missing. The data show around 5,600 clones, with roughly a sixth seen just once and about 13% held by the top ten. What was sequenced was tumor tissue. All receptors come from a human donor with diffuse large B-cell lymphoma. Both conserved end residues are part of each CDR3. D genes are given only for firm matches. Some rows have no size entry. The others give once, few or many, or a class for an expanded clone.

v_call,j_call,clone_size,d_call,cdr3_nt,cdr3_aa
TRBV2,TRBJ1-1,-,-,TGTGCCAGCAGGGCTGACAGGCCCACGGAAGCTTTCTTT,CASRADRPTEAFF
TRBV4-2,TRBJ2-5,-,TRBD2,TGTGCCAGCAGCCAGTCCGGGACTAGCGGGAGCCTACCGGCCCAGTACTTC,CASSQSGTSGSLPAQYF
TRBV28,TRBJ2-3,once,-,TGTGCCAGCAGTCCCCTCGGCCTAGATACGCAGTATTTT,CASSPLGLDTQYF
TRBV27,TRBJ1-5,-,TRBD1,TGTGCCAGCAGTCGGGACAGACCTACGGATTATGGCAATCAGCCCCAGCATTTT,CASSRDRPTDYGNQPQHF
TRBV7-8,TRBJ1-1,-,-,TGTGCCAGCAGCTTAATAGAGACTAACACTGAAGCTTTCTTT,CASSLIETNTEAFF
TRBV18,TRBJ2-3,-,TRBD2,TGTGCCAGCTCACCACGGGTGAGCGGGAGTTCAGATACGCAGTATTTT,CASSPRVSGSSDTQYF
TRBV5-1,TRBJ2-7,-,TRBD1,TGCGCCAGCAGCTGGGGTAAGGGACAGGAGACCTACGAGCAGTACTTC,CASSWGKGQETYEQYF
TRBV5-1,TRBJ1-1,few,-,TGCGCCAGCAGCCCAGGGAACACTGAAGCTTTCTTT,CASSPGNTEAFF
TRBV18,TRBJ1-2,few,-,TGTGCCAGCTCACCGTCGGGGTCGTCCTATGGCTACACCTTC,CASSPSGSSYGYTF
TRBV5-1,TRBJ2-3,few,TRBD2,TGCGCCAGCAGCTTGAGCGGGAGAGCAGATACGCAGTATTTT,CASSLSGRADTQYF
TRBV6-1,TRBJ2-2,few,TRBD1,TGTGCCAGCAGAGCCGGGACAGTGAACACCGGGGAGCTGTTTTTT,CASRAGTVNTGELFF
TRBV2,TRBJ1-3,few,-,TGTGCCAGCAGTGAATCACAGGGAATAGGAAACACCATATATTTT,CASSESQGIGNTIYF